This TCR beta chain was found in a study of blood T cell repertoires in COVID-19. Study details: COVID-19 samples, acute and convalescent, were from the United States, Italy and Spain. T cells, B-cell-depleted T cells, or PBMCs supplied cDNA or gDNA.

Profiled with immunoSEQ multiplex PCR; TCRdb holds only in-frame clones, not every one. Of 200,000 to 250,000 clones listed, 87% were seen once; the top ten hold roughly 6.2%. This CDR3 has 15 amino acids. Looked up from germline, CDR1 is SGHNT and CDR2 is YYREEE (reference sequence). The V gene lost 0 bases and the J gene lost 5 bases, with 11 bases spanning the gap. Sequenced material: peripheral blood. The source of this sequence is a man in his fifties or sixties who had recovered from COVID-19. The chain has TRBV5-4 and TRBJ2-2; a possible D gene is TRBD1 (5 bases). CDR3 bases: TGTGCCAGCAGCTTGGGGGGCTTGGAGACCGGGGAGCTGTTTTTT. This sequence encodes CASSLGGLETGELFF. Supplemented by reference TRBV5-4 and TRBJ2-2, the full variable domain reads ETGVTQSPTHLIKTRGQQVTLRCSSQSGHNTVSWYQQALGQGPQFIFQYYREEENGRGNFPPRFSGLQFPNYSSELNVNALELDDSALYLCASSLGGLETGELFFGEGSRLTVL.